These 18 T cell receptor beta chains originate from one sample sequenced in a study of beta chain features in type 1 diabetes. Of the isolated RNA, all was reverse transcribed, and so the sequenced material was expressed TCRB transcripts. Method: immunoSEQ multiplex PCR; TCRdb's copy keeps in-frame clones and lacks some. The sample yields 250,000 to 350,000 clones, 11% seen once. Sequencing was performed on naive CD4+ T cells from blood. The receptors were sampled from a woman aged 30 to 39 in good health.

This clone was detected only a few times. DNA for the CDR3: TGCAGCGTTCAACGGGACAGGGTAACCGGGGAGCTGTTTTTT. Translated: CSVQRDRVTGELFF. V is TRBV29-1 and J is TRBJ2-2; 9 nucleotides match TRBD1. V was clipped by 5 bases and J by 5 bases; unmatched bases: 6. Germline V lookup: CDR1 SQVTM, CDR2 ANQGSEA. This CDR3 has 14 residues.

The chain uses TRBV2 and TRBJ2-2; perhaps TRBD1 as D (5 bases). Germline V CDR1 and CDR2: SNHLY, FYNNEI. The CDR3 sequence is 14 residues long. The V end was cut by 1 base, the J end by 5 bases, with 8 bases between. The CDR3 nucleotides read TGTGCCAGCAGTGAAGAGGCAGGGACCGGGGAGCTGTTTTTT. It yields the protein CASSEEAGTGELFF.

The J gene is TRBJ2-2, the V gene TRBV7-2; 9 bases map to TRBD1. Germline CDR1 SGHTA, CDR2 FQGNSA. V trimming: 1 base; J trimming: 6 bases; junction bases outside the gene matches: 6. The CDR3 length is 16 residues. In nucleotides, the CDR3 is TGTGCCAGCAGCTTAGTCGGGACAGGGTACTCCGGGGAGCTGTTTTTT. This gives the protein CASSLVGTGYSGELFF.

In regard to this clone: This sample includes further DNA sequences coding for the same CDR3. The chain carries TRBV7-2 and TRBJ2-7; 7 bases line up with TRBD1. V lost 2 bases to trimming and J lost 2 bases; unmatched junction nucleotides: 0. The germline V gene has CDR1 SGHTA and CDR2 FQGNSA. This CDR3 has 13 residues. The CDR3 DNA follows: TGTGCCAGCAGCTTAACAGGGGCCTACGAGCAGTACTTC. Its translation is CASSLTGAYEQYF.

The rearrangement links TRBV6-5 to TRBJ2-6; D might be TRBD2 (6 bases). V lost 7 bases and J lost 1, with 11 bases in between. The CDR3 extends over 15 amino acids. Germline lookup yields CDR1 MNHEY and CDR2 SVGAGI. The CDR3 here is CASTQGGSGANVLTF. The CDR3 DNA is TGTGCCAGCACCCAGGGAGGATCTGGGGCCAACGTCCTGACTTTC.

This clone showed up just once. DNA for the CDR3: TGTGCCAGCTCACCTGAAGTTAGCGGGAGTTCCGCAGATACGCAGTATTTT. This sequence encodes CASSPEVSGSSADTQYF. The V and J genes are TRBV18 and TRBJ2-3; 9 positions match TRBD2. V shed 3 bases and J 4 bases; nucleotides not matched to a gene: 11. The germline V gene has CDR1 KGHSH and CDR2 LQKENI. The CDR3 totals 17 residues.

This clone was seen a handful of times. In DNA, the CDR3 is TGTGCCAGCAGTGACGTACGGGGTGGGTACACTGAAGCTTTCTTT. This gives the protein CASSDVRGGYTEAFF. The chain combines TRBV25-1 with TRBJ1-1, with D unresolved. The CDR3 totals 15 residues. Germline assignment: CDR1 MGHDK and CDR2 SYGVNS. V lost 3 bases, J lost 3 bases, and 14 bases lay in between.

There are a few counts of this clone. The CDR3 nucleotides are TGTGCCACCAGCAGAGAGGGACAGCACACAGATACGCAGTATTTT. Its protein product is CATSREGQHTDTQYF. V usage is TRBV15 and J usage is TRBJ2-3; 7 bases agree with TRBD1. This CDR3 spans 15 amino acids. The V and J ends lost 0 bases and 2 bases, in that order; junction bases with no gene match: 2. Germline CDR1 reads LNHNV; CDR2 reads YYDKDF (reference sequence).

This chain joins TRBV7-9 and TRBJ2-7; D gene unclear. This CDR3 comprises 15 residues. CDR1 and CDR2 from the germline V gene are SEHNR and FQNEAQ (reference sequence). The V end was cut by 1 base, the J end by 0 bases, with 10 bases between. CDR3 sequence: CASSLVPVSSYEQYF. The CDR3 coding sequence is TGTGCCAGCAGCTTAGTACCGGTTAGCTCCTACGAGCAGTACTTC.

The CDR3: CASSSGQGDSGANVLTF. The CDR3 nucleotides read TGTGCCAGCAGCTCGGGACAGGGGGACTCTGGGGCCAACGTCCTGACTTTC. V gene TRBV7-9 combines with J gene TRBJ2-6, with 11 bases lining up with TRBD1. Losses at the gene ends were 4 bases for V and 0 bases for J; bases not matched to a gene: 2. The V gene's germline CDR1 is SEHNR and CDR2 FQNEAQ (reference sequence). The CDR3 extends over 17 amino acids. Full variable domain (missing parts from reference TRBV7-9 and TRBJ2-6): DTGVSQNPRHKITKRGQNVTFRCDPISEHNRLYWYRQTLGQGPEFLTYFQNEAQLEKSRLLSDRFSAERPKGSFSTLEIQRTEQGDSAMYLCASSSGQGDSGANVLTFGAGSRLTVL.

This clone has only a few counts. V usage is TRBV18 and J usage is TRBJ2-1, with a weak D call TRBD2 (7 bases). The CDR3 is 16 residues long. Germline CDR1 reads KGHSH; CDR2 reads LQKENI. V shed 3 bases and J shed 6 bases, with 18 bases lying between them. In DNA, the CDR3 is TGTGCCAGCTCACCCCGAGGACGGGGAGGGGGCAATGAGCAGTTCTTC. Translated, it gives CASSPRGRGGGNEQFF.

The CDR3: CASSLTDMNTEAFF. In nucleotides, the CDR3 is TGTGCCAGCAGCTTGACAGACATGAACACTGAAGCTTTCTTT. The chain links TRBV11-1 to TRBJ1-1; D may be TRBD1 (5 bases). V was clipped by 3 bases and J by 0 bases, with 8 bases between them. The CDR3 covers 14 residues. Looked up from germline, CDR1 is SGHAT and CDR2 is FQDESV (reference sequence).

This clone has more than one count but fewer than ten. The rearrangement joins TRBV7-9 to TRBJ2-7; unclear D gene. There are 14 residues in the CDR3. The V end lost 5 bases, the J end lost 2 bases, and 13 bases lay between the germline ends. CDR1 and CDR2 from the germline V gene are SEHNR and FQNEAQ (reference sequence). The CDR3 sequence: CASSLDTTTYEQYF. The DNA of the CDR3 is TGTGCCAGCAGCCTCGACACCACCACCTACGAGCAGTACTTC.

The chain has TRBV18 and TRBJ2-3; a possible D gene is TRBD2 (5 bases). The CDR3 covers 14 residues. Deletions cut 2 bases from V and 0 bases from J, with 6 bases between. Germline V gene lookup returns CDR1 KGHSH and CDR2 LQKENI. The CDR3 nucleotides are TGTGCCAGCTCACCAAAGCGGAGCACAGATACGCAGTATTTT. Protein product: CASSPKRSTDTQYF.

The genes are TRBV5-6 and TRBJ2-1, with 8 positions matching TRBD1. This CDR3 is 14 amino acids long. In germline, CDR1 is SGHDT, CDR2 YYEEEE. V dropped 0 bases and J dropped 10; count of bases not matched to a gene: 6. The CDR3 sequence: CASSLVQGAREQFF. In DNA form, the CDR3 reads TGTGCCAGCAGCTTGGTCCAGGGGGCTCGGGAGCAGTTCTTC.

This clone was seen more than once but under ten times. The chain uses TRBV27 and TRBJ2-3; tentatively, D is TRBD2 (5 bases). CDR1 MNHEY and CDR2 SMNVEV come from the germline V gene (reference sequence). The CDR3 is 14 residues long. V was cut by 6 bases and J by 8 bases, with 18 bases left in between. CDR3 region: CASSPSSGLGTQYF. The CDR3 DNA sequence: TGTGCCAGCAGCCCTAGCTCGGGCTTAGGTACGCAGTATTTT.

The chain uses TRBV28 and TRBJ2-1; TRBD2 agrees at 15 bases. V gave up 6 bases and J gave up 3 bases; unmatched junction bases: 6. CDR1 and CDR2 (germline): MDHEN, SYDVKM. CDR3 size: 17 residues. The CDR3 region is CASRIGGLAGGYNEQFF. DNA for the CDR3: TGTGCCAGCAGGATTGGGGGACTAGCGGGAGGCTACAATGAGCAGTTCTTC.

This clone was seen a few times. The same CDR3 arises from other DNA sequences in this sample as well. The J gene is TRBJ1-2, the V gene TRBV30, with D tentatively TRBD1 (6 bases). Germline V lookup: CDR1 GTSNPN, CDR2 SVGIG (reference sequence). The CDR3 runs 13 residues. Trimming removed 0 bases at V and 4 bases at J, with 9 bases between. The CDR3, as DNA: TGTGCCTGGAGTGTACTACAGGGCTATGGCTACACCTTC. This encodes CAWSVLQGYGYTF.